These 19 T cell receptor beta chains share one sample of origin, sequenced in a study of cytomegalovirus exposure and HLA in healthy donors. The PCR employed 60 Vbeta primers together with 13 Jbeta primers. The method was immunoSEQ multiplex PCR; TCRdb's version includes in-frame clones alone and lacks a portion of them. The sample has 160,000 or so clones, 70% to 80% seen once. Sequencing was performed on PBMCs. The origin of the receptors is a man aged 60-69 years in good health and CMV-seronegative.

V and J are TRBV4-3 and TRBJ2-3, with D perhaps TRBD2 (6 bases). The CDR3 length is 17 residues. Germline V gives CDR1 LGHNA, CDR2 YSLEER. Trimming took off 0 bases at V and 3 bases at J, with 16 bases between the two ends. Written as DNA, the CDR3 is TGCGCCAGCAGCCAAGATTTGCGGGGCAGGGTAACAGATACGCAGTATTTT. It translates to CASSQDLRGRVTDTQYF.

The V and J genes are TRBV7-3 and TRBJ2-1; TRBD2 is a possible D gene (6 bases). Germline V CDR1 and CDR2: SGHTA, FQGTGA. CDR3 length equals 17 residues. Trimming stripped 4 bases from V and 1 base from J, with 17 bases between. The CDR3 here is CASSSKAGRRSYNEQFF. In nucleotides, the CDR3 is TGTGCCAGCAGCTCAAAAGCCGGGAGACGATCCTACAATGAGCAGTTCTTC.

The rearrangement joins TRBV4-2 to TRBJ2-1; TRBD2 agrees at 7 bases. CDR1 is LGHNA and CDR2 is YNFKEQ in the germline V gene. After removal of 3 bases from V and 10 bases from J, the junction contained 3 bases not matched to a gene. This CDR3 is built from 12 residues. CDR3 nucleotides: TGTGCCAGCAGCCAGCATAGCGGGGAGCAGTTCTTC. Amino acids: CASSQHSGEQFF.

This clone was counted between two and nine times. In the same sample, other DNA sequences code for this CDR3. V gene TRBV5-1 combines with J gene TRBJ1-1, with TRBD1 as a possible D gene (6 bases). The CDR3 spans 14 residues. CDR1 is SGHRS, CDR2 YFSETQ, per germline. Trimming left V 0 bases short and J 1 base short, with 7 bases between. CDR3 region: CASSLVTGNTEAFF. CDR3 coding DNA: TGCGCCAGCAGCTTGGTGACAGGGAACACTGAAGCTTTCTTT.

This clone was seen a few times. CDR3: CASSLAGGSPGELFF. The CDR3 coding sequence is TGTGCCAGCAGTTTAGCGGGGGGGAGTCCCGGGGAGCTGTTTTTT. The chain links TRBV27 to TRBJ2-2; 9 bases agree with TRBD2. CDR1 is MNHEY, CDR2 SMNVEV, per germline (reference sequence). The CDR3 totals 15 residues. V lost 2 bases to trimming and J lost 6 bases; unmatched junction nucleotides: 4.

J is TRBJ2-7 and V is TRBV30; 8 nucleotides agree with TRBD2. V shed 0 bases and J 2 bases; nucleotides not matched to a gene: 24. CDR3 size: 21 residues. CDR1 GTSNPN and CDR2 SVGIG come from the germline V gene (reference sequence). The CDR3 DNA sequence: TGTGCCTGGAGTGTTTTCGATGGAATGGTGGGTAGGACTAGCAGCCCCTACGAGCAGTACTTC. Its translation is CAWSVFDGMVGRTSSPYEQYF. Based on the CDR3 plus reference TRBV30 and TRBJ2-7, the full variable domain is SQTIHQWPATLVQPVGSPLSLECTVEGTSNPNLYWYRQAAGRGLQLLFYSVGIGQISSEVPQNLSASRPQDRQFILSSKKLLLSDSGFYLCAWSVFDGMVGRTSSPYEQYFGPGTRLTVT.

In this sample, this clone turned up a few times. The CDR3: CASSLGTSRGVGELFF. The CDR3 DNA sequence: TGTGCCAGCAGCTTGGGGACTAGTCGGGGAGTCGGGGAGCTGTTTTTT. The V call is TRBV5-4, the J call TRBJ2-2, with 7 bases aligning to TRBD2. The ends lost 0 bases at V and 7 bases at J; junction bases unmatched: 9. The length of the CDR3 is 16 residues. From germline, CDR1 is SGHNT and CDR2 YYREEE (reference sequence).

J is TRBJ2-2 and V is TRBV7-9; TRBD1 is a possible D gene (5 bases). CDR1 is SEHNR and CDR2 is FQNEAQ in the germline V gene (reference sequence). CDR3 length: 16 residues. Between the trimmed V and J ends, which lost 2 bases and 1 base, there was a span of 11 bases. CDR3 region: CASSLRSTGNTGELFF. In DNA, the CDR3 is TGTGCCAGCAGCTTACGTTCAACAGGGAACACCGGGGAGCTGTTTTTT.

The V call is TRBV15, the J call TRBJ2-7, with D possibly matching TRBD1 (6 bases). Trimming took 0 bases from V and 6 from J, leaving 15 bases between them. CDR3 size: 15 residues. Per germline, CDR1 LNHNV and CDR2 YYDKDF (reference sequence). CDR3 region: CATSRDRVGGREQYF. CDR3 nucleotide sequence: TGTGCCACCAGCAGAGACCGCGTTGGGGGCCGCGAGCAGTACTTC.

V and J are TRBV5-1 and TRBJ2-5; 12 bases match TRBD2. V lost 4 bases to trimming and J lost 2 bases; unmatched junction nucleotides: 12. This CDR3 is built from 18 residues. The germline CDR1 and CDR2 sequences are SGHRS and YFSETQ. For the CDR3, the DNA is TGCGCCAGCAGCACCCAGTCGACTAGCGGGGGACAACAAGAGACCCAGTACTTC. Its translation: CASSTQSTSGGQQETQYF.

This chain joins TRBV7-2 and TRBJ2-7, with 14 bases identical to TRBD2. Trimming took 0 bases from V and 3 from J; bases not matched to a gene: 7. This CDR3 region has 18 residues. CDR1 and CDR2 from the germline V gene are SGHTA and FQGNSA. CDR3 sequence reads: CASSLAGTSGSMVYEQYF. CDR3 nucleotides: TGTGCCAGCAGCTTAGCTGGGACTAGCGGGAGTATGGTCTACGAGCAGTACTTC.

The chain is built from TRBV5-1 and TRBJ2-5, with 9 bases identical to TRBD1. In germline, CDR1 is SGHRS, CDR2 YFSETQ. The CDR3 runs 15 residues. Trimming took 5 bases from V and 4 from J; bases not matched to a gene: 9. The CDR3 region is CASSSAGQGIETQYF. CDR3 nucleotides: TGCGCCAGCAGTTCCGCAGGACAGGGGATAGAGACCCAGTACTTC.

The chain combines TRBV11-1 with TRBJ2-5, with 9 bases matching TRBD1. Per the germline V gene, CDR1 is SGHAT and CDR2 is FQDESV (reference sequence). The CDR3 consists of 14 residues. V dropped 5 bases and J dropped 1; count of bases not matched to a gene: 2. The DNA for the CDR3 is TGTGCCAGCAGCCGGGACAGGGTCCAAGAGACCCAGTACTTC. It specifies CASSRDRVQETQYF. The whole variable domain, remainder taken from reference TRBV11-1 and TRBJ2-5, is EAEVAQSPRYKITEKSQAVAFWCDPISGHATLYWYRQILGQGPELLVQFQDESVVDDSQLPKDRFSAERLKGVDSTLKIQPAELGDSAMYLCASSRDRVQETQYFGPGTRLLVL.

This clone was found a few times. The gene calls are TRBV2 and TRBJ1-6, with D maybe TRBD1 (5 bases). Trimming shortened V by 7 bases and J by 10 bases, and 14 bases separated the two germline ends. CDR3 length: 13 amino acids. Germline CDR1 is SNHLY and CDR2 is FYNNEI. This CDR3 is CASTTSGVSPLHF. CDR3 DNA sequence: TGTGCCAGCACTACCTCGGGGGTCTCACCCCTCCACTTT.

The count of this clone is one. V and J are TRBV7-2 and TRBJ1-2; maybe TRBD1 (6 bases). Trimming pared 5 bases from V and 2 bases from J, leaving 15 bases between. CDR3 length equals 15 residues. Germline assignment: CDR1 SGHTA and CDR2 FQGNSA. The CDR3: CASSPRQATNYGYTF. The CDR3 DNA follows: TGTGCCAGCAGCCCACGACAGGCGACAAACTATGGCTACACCTTC.

The chain employs TRBV7-2 and TRBJ2-7; TRBD2 matches at 12 bases. CDR1 and CDR2 from the germline V gene are SGHTA and FQGNSA. The CDR3 is 18 residues long. Trimming took 1 base from V and 2 from J; bases not matched to a gene: 9. The CDR3: CASSLDRLAGVGPYEQYF. For the CDR3, the DNA is TGTGCCAGCAGCTTAGACCGACTAGCGGGAGTCGGTCCCTACGAGCAGTACTTC.

This chain links TRBV7-9 with TRBJ2-3, with 10 bases aligning to TRBD1. Germline V lookup: CDR1 SEHNR, CDR2 FQNEAQ (reference sequence). Trimming cost V 6 bases and J 3 bases; bases outside gene matches: 6. The CDR3 has 15 amino acids. The CDR3 nucleotides are TGTGCCAGCAGAACAAGGGACAGGGGAACAGATACGCAGTATTTT. Protein product: CASRTRDRGTDTQYF.

DNA for the CDR3: TGTGCCACCAGCAGTAAAAGGACAGGGGGGAATCAGCCCCAGCATTTT. This translates into CATSSKRTGGNQPQHF. The chain recombines TRBV15 with TRBJ1-5; 10 bases are a match to TRBD1. The J segment lost 4 bases and the V segment lost 3 bases, leaving 6 bases of the junction unmatched. Germline CDR1 LNHNV, CDR2 YYDKDF (reference sequence). CDR3 length: 16 amino acids. Full variable domain (missing parts from reference TRBV15 and TRBJ1-5): DAMVIQNPRYQVTQFGKPVTLSCSQTLNHNVMYWYQQKSSQAPKLLFHYYDKDFNNEADTPDNFQSRRPNTSFCFLDIRSPGLGDTAMYLCATSSKRTGGNQPQHFGDGTRLSIL.

In its sample, this clone was seen a few times. V gene TRBV23-1 combines with J gene TRBJ2-1, with 10 bases fitting TRBD1. TRBV23-1 is marked as an open reading frame, function uncertain. V was pared by 8 bases and J by 0 bases, with 19 bases of the junction left unmatched. The CDR3 runs 20 residues. CDR3 loop: CASLRSRGQGIGSSYNEQFF. The DNA for the CDR3 is TGCGCCAGCCTCAGATCGAGGGGACAGGGGATAGGGAGCTCCTACAATGAGCAGTTCTTC.